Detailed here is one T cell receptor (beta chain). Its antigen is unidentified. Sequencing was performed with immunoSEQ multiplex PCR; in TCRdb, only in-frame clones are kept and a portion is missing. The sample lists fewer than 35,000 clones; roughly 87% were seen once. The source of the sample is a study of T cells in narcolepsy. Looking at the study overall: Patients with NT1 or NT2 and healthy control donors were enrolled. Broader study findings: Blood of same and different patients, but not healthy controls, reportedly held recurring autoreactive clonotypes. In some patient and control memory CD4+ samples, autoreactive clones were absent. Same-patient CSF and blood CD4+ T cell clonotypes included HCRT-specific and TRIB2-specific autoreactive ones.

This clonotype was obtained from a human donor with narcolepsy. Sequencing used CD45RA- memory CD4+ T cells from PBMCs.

CDR3 protein: CASSRGGEQFF. The CDR3 region has the DNA TGTGCCAGCTCTAGGGGGGGTGAGCAGTTCTTC. The chain carries TRBV6-5 and TRBJ2-1; possibly TRBD2 for D (7 bases). The germline V gene has CDR1 MNHEY and CDR2 SVGAGI. V shed 8 bases and J shed 9 bases, with 11 bases lying between them. This CDR3 comprises 11 residues.